This T cell receptor beta chain is from a study of blood T cell repertoires in COVID-19. This table comes from immunoSEQ multiplex PCR, and its TCRdb copy is limited to in-frame clones, with some not included. The sample lists some 100,000 clones, roughly 80% occurring once. The receptor's source is a human donor in a cohort sampled during active COVID-19. Sequenced material: peripheral blood.

The DNA for the CDR3 is TGTGCCAGTAGTCCGGCACAGGGGGCCACGCACAACTATGGCTACACCTTC. It codes for CASSPAQGATHNYGYTF. V is TRBV19 and J is TRBJ1-2; 9 positions match TRBD1. Germline trimming cut 5 bases from V and 2 bases from J; bases unmatched to any gene: 12. The germline CDR1 and CDR2 sequences are LNHDA and SQIVND (reference sequence). The length of the CDR3 is 17 residues.